These 27 T cell receptor beta chains were all obtained from the same sample, sequenced in a study of blood T cell repertoires in COVID-19 (dated by TCRdb to 2018 to 2021). Library preparation was by the immunoSEQ multiplex PCR assay. Drawn from immuneACCESS, this table holds only the in-frame rearrangements with V and J called that TCRdb kept. Clones are partly lost; checked studies trace under half to an unresolved V gene and leave the rest unexplained. A total of 70,000 or so clones appear in this sample, 79% of them only once. The ten most abundant clones make up 16% of the sample. Sequencing was carried out using peripheral blood. These receptors came from a man between 60 and 75 years old with acute or convalescent COVID-19.

The chain is built from TRBV12-5 and TRBJ1-5; TRBD1 agrees at 9 bases. J lost 5 bases, V lost 0 bases, and 8 bases had no gene match. CDR1 is LGHNT, CDR2 FRNRAP, per germline. The CDR3 is made up of 17 amino acids. The CDR3, as DNA: TGTGCTAGTGGTTTGGTACTGGGGGACAGGGAGGATCAGCCCCAGCATTTT. Protein: CASGLVLGDREDQPQHF. The whole variable domain, filled in from reference TRBV12-5 and TRBJ1-5, reads DARVTQTPRHKVTEMGQEVTMRCQPILGHNTVFWYRQTMMQGLELLAYFRNRAPLDDSGMPKDRFSAEMPDATLATLKIQPSEPRDSAVYFCASGLVLGDREDQPQHFGDGTRLSIL.

The chain uses TRBV6-5 and TRBJ2-7, with D maybe TRBD1 (6 bases). Trimming left V 2 bases short and J 7 bases short, with 18 bases between. The germline V gene has CDR1 MNHEY and CDR2 SVGAGI. The CDR3 loop spans 15 amino acids. The CDR3 DNA sequence: TGTGCCAGCAGTTACGTCCCGGACAGAGCCCTAGAGCAGTACTTC. Translated: CASSYVPDRALEQYF.

A single count supports this clone. The chain couples TRBV5-5 to TRBJ1-6; the match to TRBD1 covers 7 bases. V lost 0 bases, J lost 7 bases, and 4 bases stayed unmatched. The germline V gene has CDR1 SGHKS and CDR2 YYEKEE (reference sequence). There are 15 residues in the CDR3. The CDR3 here is CASSLEGATNSPLHF. CDR3 DNA sequence: TGTGCCAGCAGCTTGGAGGGGGCAACGAATTCACCCCTCCACTTT.

With respect to this clone: One junction end disagrees with the germline gene, perhaps due to a read error. This sample includes further DNA sequences coding for the same CDR3. The chain carries TRBV6-5 and TRBJ1-6; D may be TRBD1 (5 bases). The CDR3 is made up of 11 amino acids. Germline V gene data show CDR1 as MNHEY and CDR2 as SVGAGI. CDR3 sequence (DNA): TGTGCCAGCAATCGGGGGTCACCCCTCCATTTT. Its translation is CASNRGSPLHF.

This rearrangement joins TRBV24-1 to TRBJ2-3; 9 bases agree with TRBD2. J lost 3 bases, V lost 9 bases, and 3 bases had no gene match. The CDR3 totals 13 residues. Germline CDR1 KGHDR, CDR2 SFDVKD. CDR3 region: CATGAGGTDTQYF. CDR3 nucleotides: TGTGCCACCGGGGCGGGGGGGACAGATACGCAGTATTTT.

The chain couples TRBV7-9 to TRBJ2-2, with TRBD1 identical over 8 bases. CDR3 length: 16 residues. In germline, CDR1 is SEHNR, CDR2 FQNEAQ (reference sequence). V shed 6 bases and J 0 bases; nucleotides not matched to a gene: 6. CDR3 coding DNA: TGTGCCAGCAGGCAACCGGGACAGGCGAACACCGGGGAGCTGTTTTTT. Amino acids: CASRQPGQANTGELFF.

This clone was seen only a few times. This chain joins TRBV19 and TRBJ1-3; the match to TRBD1 covers 7 bases. Germline V gives CDR1 LNHDA, CDR2 SQIVND (reference sequence). V shed 6 bases and J 1 base; nucleotides not matched to a gene: 6. The CDR3 is made up of 15 amino acids. CDR3 sequence: CASRPAGGSGNTIYF. CDR3 sequence (DNA): TGTGCCAGTAGGCCAGCAGGGGGGTCTGGAAACACCATATATTTT.

The rearrangement links TRBV10-1 to TRBJ2-3, with 7 bases lining up with TRBD1. Trimming at V came to 4 bases and at J to 3 bases, leaving 1 base not matched to a gene. Germline V gene lookup returns CDR1 WNHNN and CDR2 SYGVQD (reference sequence). There are 13 residues in the CDR3. CDR3 residues: CASSGGQTDTQYF. The CDR3 nucleotides are TGCGCCAGCAGTGGGGGACAGACAGATACGCAGTATTTT.

This CDR3 is CASSYSGAVNQPQHF. The CDR3 DNA is TGTGCCAGCAGTTACTCGGGGGCAGTAAATCAGCCCCAGCATTTT. The rearrangement joins TRBV6-5 to TRBJ1-5, with D tentatively TRBD1 (6 bases). V shed 0 bases and J shed 4 bases, with 10 bases lying between them. The CDR3 is 15 amino acids. In germline, CDR1 is MNHEY, CDR2 SVGAGI.

This clone has a single count. The same CDR3 also results from other DNA sequences found in this sample. This chain joins TRBV18 and TRBJ1-3; 12 nucleotides align to TRBD1. V dropped 6 bases and J dropped 5; count of bases not matched to a gene: 8. Germline assignment: CDR1 KGHSH and CDR2 LQKENI. CDR3 length: 16 amino acids. The CDR3 DNA reads as TGTGCCAGCTCCCCCTCGGGACAGGGGGCGAGAAACACCATATATTTT. Translating it yields CASSPSGQGARNTIYF.

The chain recombines TRBV6-1 with TRBJ2-4; maybe TRBD1 (6 bases). The CDR3 runs to 13 residues. Trimming took 2 bases from V and 6 from J, leaving 8 bases between them. Germline CDR1 reads MNHNS; CDR2 reads SASEGT. In DNA form, the CDR3 reads TGTGCCAGCAGTGAACAAGGGGGAAACATTCAGTACTTC. Residues: CASSEQGGNIQYF.

The chain uses TRBV2 and TRBJ1-1, with 7 bases matching TRBD1. V lost 7 bases and J lost 3; bases outside the gene matches: 5. Germline V CDR1 and CDR2: SNHLY, FYNNEI. CDR3 length: 13 residues. The CDR3 reads CASNGRGDTEAFF. CDR3 DNA sequence: TGTGCCAGCAACGGCAGGGGGGACACTGAAGCTTTCTTT.

The chain is built from TRBV19 and TRBJ1-2; TRBD1 agrees at 9 bases. V lost 4 bases to trimming and J lost 7 bases; unmatched junction nucleotides: 7. Germline CDR1 LNHDA, CDR2 SQIVND (reference sequence). CDR3 length: 14 amino acids. CDR3 coding DNA: TGTGCCAGTAGTAATTCGGGACAGGGATTTGGCTACACCTTC. This codes for CASSNSGQGFGYTF.

The sample holds a few counts of this clone. V and J are TRBV7-8 and TRBJ2-7, with TRBD2 matching 7 bases. This CDR3 contains 14 residues. Germline assignment: CDR1 SGHVS and CDR2 FQNEAQ. V lost 1 base to trimming and J lost 3 bases; unmatched junction nucleotides: 3. The CDR3 here is CASSLVPSGYEQYF. The CDR3 region has the DNA TGTGCCAGCAGCTTAGTTCCTAGCGGCTACGAGCAGTACTTC.

This clone occurred a few times. The V call is TRBV5-1, the J call TRBJ1-4; 7 bases align to TRBD1. V shed 2 bases, J shed 7 bases, and the junction held 5 bases outside the gene matches. The germline V gene encodes CDR1 SGHRS and CDR2 YFSETQ. CDR3 size: 14 residues. The CDR3 spells CASSLTGAGEKLFF. CDR3 bases: TGCGCCAGCAGCTTAACAGGGGCGGGTGAAAAACTGTTTTTT.

For the CDR3, the DNA is TGTGCCAGCGGTAGACAGGGGGCGCCCGGGGCCAACGTCCTGACTTTC. Translated: CASGRQGAPGANVLTF. This chain uses TRBV5-6 with TRBJ2-6, with 10 bases identical to TRBD1. Germline values: CDR1 SGHDT, CDR2 YYEEEE. The CDR3 sequence is 16 residues long. V lost 7 bases and J lost 4; bases outside the gene matches: 8.

This clone has a single count. The rearrangement joins TRBV28 to TRBJ1-2, with 7 bases lining up with TRBD1. CDR1 and CDR2 (germline): MDHEN, SYDVKM. J was trimmed by 4 bases and V by 6 bases; bases with no gene match: 5. This CDR3 spans 13 amino acids. CDR3 nucleotides: TGTGCCAGCAGGTTGGGACAGAGCTATGGCTACACCTTC. It translates to CASRLGQSYGYTF.

The V and J genes are TRBV5-6 and TRBJ2-1; TRBD1 is a possible D gene (5 bases). Trimming removed 6 bases at V and 0 bases at J, with 16 bases between. The CDR3 covers 16 residues. Looked up from germline, CDR1 is SGHDT and CDR2 is YYEEEE. CDR3: CASNKGRGSSYNEQFF. CDR3 in DNA: TGTGCCAGCAACAAGGGAAGGGGAAGCTCCTACAATGAGCAGTTCTTC.

The gene calls are TRBV18 and TRBJ1-4; D not resolved. V was cut by 5 bases and J by 1 base, with 11 bases left in between. This CDR3 comprises 15 residues. Germline lookup yields CDR1 KGHSH and CDR2 LQKENI. The DNA of the CDR3 is TGTGCCAGCTCATCTGGAGCTGAAACTAATGAAAAACTGTTTTTT. It is translated as CASSSGAETNEKLFF.

This chain links TRBV6-5 with TRBJ1-5; D unclear. There are 13 residues in the CDR3. CDR1 and CDR2 (germline): MNHEY, SVGAGI. The V end was cut by 2 bases, the J end by 4 bases, with 6 bases between. The CDR3 region has the DNA TGTGCCAGCAGTTACGAACTAAATCAGCCCCAGCATTTT. Translated: CASSYELNQPQHF.

This clone is a singleton in its sample. Other DNA sequences in this specimen translate into the identical CDR3. This chain joins TRBV4-3 and TRBJ1-2; TRBD1 might be the D (6 bases). Germline lookup yields CDR1 LGHNA and CDR2 YSLEER. The length of the CDR3 is 13 residues. The germline V and J ends were trimmed by 4 bases and 6 bases, with 12 bases remaining between them. The CDR3 loop is CASSPGRGDGYTF. Written as DNA, the CDR3 is TGCGCCAGCAGCCCGGGGAGGGGGGATGGCTACACCTTC.

This clone occurred a few times. CDR3 in amino acids: CASRKQGPNTEAFF. The DNA for the CDR3 is TGTGCCAGCAGGAAACAGGGCCCGAACACTGAAGCTTTCTTT. This rearrangement joins TRBV6-5 to TRBJ1-1; a possible D gene is TRBD1 (6 bases). The CDR3 length is 14 residues. Germline V gene data show CDR1 as MNHEY and CDR2 as SVGAGI. V was cut by 6 bases and J by 1 base, with 12 bases left in between.

The chain couples TRBV14 to TRBJ2-7, with 7 bases lining up with TRBD2. From germline, CDR1 is SGHDN and CDR2 FVKESK. The CDR3 has 15 residues. V shed 3 bases and J 3 bases; nucleotides not matched to a gene: 8. The CDR3 region has the DNA TGTGCCAGCAGCCAGCAAGTCGGGGGGTACTACGAGCAGTACTTC. It encodes CASSQQVGGYYEQYF.

CDR3 sequence reads: CASSEYTGTTDTQYF. CDR3 in DNA: TGCGCCAGCAGTGAGTATACGGGGACAACAGATACGCAGTATTTT. The J gene is TRBJ2-3, the V gene TRBV10-1; D is possibly TRBD1 (6 bases). This CDR3 region has 15 residues. From germline, CDR1 is WNHNN and CDR2 SYGVQD (reference sequence). V shed 1 base and J shed 3 bases, with 11 bases lying between them.

This clone has a handful of counts. The V gene is TRBV9, the J gene TRBJ1-4; 8 bases are a match to TRBD1. Germline V lookup: CDR1 SGDLS, CDR2 YYNGEE. With V trimmed by 2 bases and J by 8 bases, 8 bases remained unmatched. This CDR3 contains 15 residues. In nucleotides, the CDR3 is TGTGCCAGCAGCGTTCTGGACAGGGAGGGCGAAAAACTGTTTTTT. It translates to CASSVLDREGEKLFF.

The rearrangement links TRBV9 to TRBJ2-1; TRBD2 might be the D (6 bases). The CDR3 consists of 16 residues. Trimming stripped 4 bases from V and 5 bases from J, with 19 bases between. Germline lookup yields CDR1 SGDLS and CDR2 YYNGEE. The CDR3 here is CASSSRGARRDNEQFF. In DNA, the CDR3 is TGTGCCAGCAGCTCGCGGGGCGCTCGGCGGGACAATGAGCAGTTCTTC.

The gene calls are TRBV11-2 and TRBJ2-3; 12 bases align to TRBD2. The germline gives CDR1 SGHAT, CDR2 FQNNGV. The J segment lost 1 base and the V segment lost 6 bases, leaving 2 bases of the junction unmatched. This CDR3 spans 15 amino acids. CDR3 sequence: CASSRTSGGTDTQYF. The CDR3 nucleotides are TGTGCCAGCAGTCGGACTAGCGGGGGCACAGATACGCAGTATTTT.